The 10 T cell receptor beta chains below all came from one sample that was sequenced in a study of graft-versus-host responses after intestinal transplantation. For these receptors, no antigen is known. The repertoire was sequenced with immunoSEQ multiplex PCR; TCRdb's copy has only in-frame clones and lacks some. The profile shows about 96,000 clones, roughly nine tenths of them singletons. The specimen was unstimulated CD4+ T cells sorted from spleen or lymph node cells, collected before intestinal transplant. Source of these receptors: a human donor who received an intestinal transplant.

J is TRBJ1-6 and V is TRBV6-5, with a tentative D call TRBD1 (5 bases). CDR1 is MNHEY and CDR2 is SVGAGI in the germline V gene. V was clipped by 5 bases and J by 4 bases, with 9 bases between them. The CDR3 is 14 amino acids. CDR3 nucleotide sequence: TGTGCCAGCAGTCCTCGACAGTATAATTCACCCCTCCACTTT. The encoded protein is CASSPRQYNSPLHF.

V usage is TRBV28 and J usage is TRBJ2-7; 8 positions agree with TRBD1. CDR3 length: 16 amino acids. From germline, CDR1 is MDHEN and CDR2 SYDVKM. V trimming: 5 bases; J trimming: 2 bases; junction bases outside the gene matches: 11. The CDR3 sequence: CASSRLFRTGTYEQYF. CDR3 sequence (DNA): TGTGCCAGCAGTCGCTTATTCAGGACAGGGACCTACGAGCAGTACTTC. Using reference TRBV28 and TRBJ2-7 for the parts outside the CDR3, the full variable domain is DVKVTQSSRYLVKRTGEKVFLECVQDMDHENMFWYRQDPGLGLRLIYFSYDVKMKEKGDIPEGYSVSREKKERFSLILESASTNQTSMYLCASSRLFRTGTYEQYFGPGTRLTVT.

This clone has more than one count but fewer than ten. The chain combines TRBV5-6 with TRBJ2-3; 8 bases map to TRBD2. This CDR3 is built from 15 residues. CDR1 is SGHDT and CDR2 is YYEEEE in the germline V gene. Trimming took 3 bases from V and 2 from J; bases not matched to a gene: 5. The CDR3 sequence: CASSSYGRATDTQYF. The DNA for the CDR3 is TGTGCCAGCAGCTCCTACGGGAGGGCCACAGATACGCAGTATTTT.

The J gene is TRBJ1-5, the V gene TRBV6-1; TRBD1 agrees at 7 bases. This CDR3 comprises 14 residues. Looked up from germline, CDR1 is MNHNS and CDR2 is SASEGT. Trimming at V came to 5 bases and at J to 7 bases, leaving 8 bases not matched to a gene. CDR3 nucleotides: TGTGCCAGCAGTTTCCAGGGGGTTGGACAGCCCCAGCATTTT. This sequence encodes CASSFQGVGQPQHF.

This chain links TRBV2 with TRBJ2-3; TRBD1 matches at 8 bases. V gave up 4 bases and J gave up 1 base; unmatched junction bases: 4. The CDR3 length is 15 residues. In germline, CDR1 is SNHLY, CDR2 FYNNEI. CDR3 bases: TGTGCCAGCAGTGCTGACAGGGGAGGCACAGATACGCAGTATTTT. This codes for CASSADRGGTDTQYF. Full variable domain (missing parts from reference TRBV2 and TRBJ2-3): EPEVTQTPSHQVTQMGQEVILRCVPISNHLYFYWYRQILGQKVEFLVSFYNNEISEKSEIFDDQFSVERPDGSNFTLKIRSTKLEDSAMYFCASSADRGGTDTQYFGPGTRLTVL.

The CDR3 coding sequence is TGTGCCAGCAGCTTGTACTCAGGGCCTGGGGCCAACGTCCTGACTTTC. As protein: CASSLYSGPGANVLTF. J is TRBJ2-6 and V is TRBV11-3; perhaps TRBD1 as D (5 bases). Germline CDR1 is SGHNT and CDR2 is YENEEA. The CDR3 is 16 residues long. The V gene lost 3 bases and the J gene lost 2 bases, with 11 bases spanning the gap.

This chain uses TRBV11-3 with TRBJ2-7, with 7 bases matching TRBD1. The CDR3 extends over 15 amino acids. Germline-derived CDR1 and CDR2 are SGHNT and YENEEA. V lost 1 base and J lost 2; bases outside the gene matches: 5. For the CDR3, the DNA is TGTGCCAGCAGCTTAGCTGGGGACAGCGCCTACGAGCAGTACTTC. It yields the protein CASSLAGDSAYEQYF.

The gene calls are TRBV11-2 and TRBJ2-1, with 8 bases fitting TRBD2. This CDR3 has 20 amino acids. Germline V gives CDR1 SGHAT, CDR2 FQNNGV. The J segment lost 8 bases and the V segment lost 0 bases, leaving 21 bases of the junction unmatched. The CDR3 sequence is CASSLEGIQSTGTRAHEQFF. CDR3 DNA: TGTGCCAGCAGCTTAGAAGGGATCCAGTCTACCGGGACTAGAGCCCATGAGCAGTTCTTC.

V and J are TRBV5-1 and TRBJ2-3; 8 positions match TRBD2. Germline trimming cut 4 bases from V and 0 bases from J; bases unmatched to any gene: 7. Germline V gene sequence: CDR1 SGHRS, CDR2 YFSETQ. There are 16 residues in the CDR3. CDR3 sequence reads: CASSAGTSGSTDTQYF. As DNA, the CDR3 is TGCGCCAGCAGCGCCGGAACTAGCGGTAGCACAGATACGCAGTATTTT. Full variable domain (missing parts from reference TRBV5-1 and TRBJ2-3): KAGVTQTPRYLIKTRGQQVTLSCSPISGHRSVSWYQQTPGQGLQFLFEYFSETQRNKGNFPGRFSGRQFSNSRSEMNVSTLELGDSALYLCASSAGTSGSTDTQYFGPGTRLTVL.

The V and J genes are TRBV2 and TRBJ2-5; weak D call: TRBD2 (6 bases). The J call may be in error: the DNA end matches TRBJ2-7 better. Germline CDR1 reads SNHLY; CDR2 reads FYNNEI. The CDR3 contains 14 residues. The CDR3 DNA reads as TGTGCCAGCAGTGTGGGGGGAGCGACCTACGAGCAGTACTTC. Residues: CASSVGGATYEQYF.